This T cell receptor beta chain originates from a study of blood T cell repertoires in COVID-19. Overall study context: Samples came from the United States, Italy and Spain, spanning acute and convalescent COVID-19. Nucleic acid was either cDNA or gDNA, and it came from T cells, B-cell-depleted T cells, or PBMCs.

Seattle patients were enrolled during active infection and followed longitudinally. Deletions cut 5 bases from V and 2 bases from J, with 15 bases between. Germline V gives CDR1 LNHDA, CDR2 SQIVND (reference sequence). The CDR3 sequence is 15 residues long. In the authors' methods: Nucleated cell counts were estimated from reference gene primer amplification. Data came from immunoSEQ multiplex PCR; TCRdb stores just in-frame clones and leaves some out. The V and J calls and clone size come from that table; D and trimming were worked out from the DNA. This table has about 110,000 clones, about three quarters appearing once.

This chain joins TRBV19 and TRBJ2-5, with a tentative D call TRBD1 (7 bases). The sequence derives from a man older than 75 with COVID-19, enrolled during active disease. Input material: peripheral blood. Here the CDR3 reads CASSPRDRLQETQYF. The CDR3 DNA reads as TGTGCCAGTAGTCCGCGGGACAGATTGCAAGAGACCCAGTACTTC.